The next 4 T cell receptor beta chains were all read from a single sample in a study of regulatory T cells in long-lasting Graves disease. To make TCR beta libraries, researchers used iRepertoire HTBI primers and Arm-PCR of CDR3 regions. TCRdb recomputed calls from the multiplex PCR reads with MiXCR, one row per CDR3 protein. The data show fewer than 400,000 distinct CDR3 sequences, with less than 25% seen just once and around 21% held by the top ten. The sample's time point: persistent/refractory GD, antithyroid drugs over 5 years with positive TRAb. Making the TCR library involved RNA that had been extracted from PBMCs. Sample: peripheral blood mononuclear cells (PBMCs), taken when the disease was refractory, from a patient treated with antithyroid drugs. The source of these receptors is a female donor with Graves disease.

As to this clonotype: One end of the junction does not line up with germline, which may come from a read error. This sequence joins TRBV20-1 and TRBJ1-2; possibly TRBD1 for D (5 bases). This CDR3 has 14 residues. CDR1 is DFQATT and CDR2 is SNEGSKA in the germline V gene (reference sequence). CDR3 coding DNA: TGCAGTCCTAGGAACAGGAGACCTAACTATGGCTACACCTTC. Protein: CSPRNRRPNYGYTF.

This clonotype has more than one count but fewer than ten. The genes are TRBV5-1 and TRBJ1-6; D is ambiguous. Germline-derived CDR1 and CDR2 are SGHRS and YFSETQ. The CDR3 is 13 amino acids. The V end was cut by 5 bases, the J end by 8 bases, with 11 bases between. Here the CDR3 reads CASRREVDSPLHF. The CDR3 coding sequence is TGCGCCAGCAGACGTGAAGTGGATTCACCCCTCCACTTT.

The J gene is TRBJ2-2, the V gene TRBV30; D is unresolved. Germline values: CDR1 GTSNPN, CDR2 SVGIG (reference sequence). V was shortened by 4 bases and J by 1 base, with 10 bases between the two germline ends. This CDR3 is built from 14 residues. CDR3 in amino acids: CAWTMGWNTGELFF. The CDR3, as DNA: TGTGCCTGGACGATGGGTTGGAACACCGGGGAGCTGTTTTTT. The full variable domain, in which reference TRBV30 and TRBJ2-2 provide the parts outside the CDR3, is SQTIHQWPATLVQPVGSPLSLECTVEGTSNPNLYWYRQAAGRGLQLLFYSVGIGQISSEVPQNLSASRPQDRQFILSSKKLLLSDSGFYLCAWTMGWNTGELFFGEGSRLTVL.

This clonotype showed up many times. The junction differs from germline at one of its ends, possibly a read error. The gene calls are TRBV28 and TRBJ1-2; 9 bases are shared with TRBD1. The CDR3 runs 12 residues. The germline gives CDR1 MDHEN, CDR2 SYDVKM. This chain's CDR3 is CASSLPGQGDNF. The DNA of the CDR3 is TGTGCCAGCAGTCTACCGGGACAGGGCGATAACTTC.